This record concerns one T cell receptor beta chain sequence. The record originates from a study of T cells after yellow fever vaccination. MiXCR, applied by TCRdb to the 5' RACE reads, yields one record per CDR3 protein. Of 120,000 or so distinct CDR3 sequences listed, approximately 16% were seen once; the top ten hold more than 40%. The sample in question was CD8+ T cells sorted from PBMCs, obtained 5 days after the yellow fever booster vaccination. This clonotype was sampled from a man between 18 and 29 years old who received the YFV17D yellow fever vaccine.

The CDR3 spells CASSKWEKVPQETQYF. The CDR3 region has the DNA TGTGCCAGCAGCAAATGGGAAAAAGTGCCTCAAGAGACCCAGTACTTC. The rearrangement joins TRBV21-1 to TRBJ2-5. TRBV21-1 is a documented pseudogene. The CDR3 is made up of 16 amino acids.